Described below is a single T cell receptor beta chain sequence and its context. Its specificity is not known. This specimen belongs to a study of T cell repertoires in cytomegalovirus infection. J lost 2 bases, V lost 7 bases, and 5 bases had no gene match. The germline CDR1 and CDR2 sequences are MNHGY and SAAAGT. CDR3 size: 13 residues. Via MiXCR, TCRdb re-called the reads, giving one row per CDR3 protein. The data contain around 900,000 distinct CDR3 sequences, approximately 31% of them seen just once; the ten biggest clones take up over 11%. The material was cultured CD8+ T cells from PBMCs, obtained from culture after CMV antigen stimulation. V and J are TRBV6-8 and TRBJ2-7; 7 nucleotides agree with TRBD1. The sequence was collected from a human donor in good health (CMV status not recorded). Some clones in this sample may be carry-over from other donors' samples. CDR3 nucleotides: TGTGCCAGCACCCAACAGGGGACCTACGAGCAGTACTTC. This encodes CASTQQGTYEQYF.